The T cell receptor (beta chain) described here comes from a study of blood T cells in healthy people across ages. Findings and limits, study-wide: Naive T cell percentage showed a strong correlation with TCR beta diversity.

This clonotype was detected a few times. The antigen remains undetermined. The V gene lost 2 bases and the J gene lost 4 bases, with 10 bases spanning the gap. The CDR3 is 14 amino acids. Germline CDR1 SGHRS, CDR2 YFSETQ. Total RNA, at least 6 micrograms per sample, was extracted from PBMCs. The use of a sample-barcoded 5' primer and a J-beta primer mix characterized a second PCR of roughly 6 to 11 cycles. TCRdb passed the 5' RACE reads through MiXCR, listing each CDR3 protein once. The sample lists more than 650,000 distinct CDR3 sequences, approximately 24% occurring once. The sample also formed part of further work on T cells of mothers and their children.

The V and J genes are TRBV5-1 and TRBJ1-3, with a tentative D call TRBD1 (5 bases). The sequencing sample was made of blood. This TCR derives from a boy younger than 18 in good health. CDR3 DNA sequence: TGCGCCAGCAGCTTCCAGGGCAGGGGAAACACCATATATTTT. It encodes CASSFQGRGNTIYF.